This is a list of T cell receptor beta chains from one sample in a study of blood T cell repertoires in COVID-19. TCRdb keeps only in-frame clones here, not all; method: immunoSEQ multiplex PCR. The data contain roughly 400,000 clones, around nine tenths of them seen just once; the ten biggest clones take up roughly 1.4%. Input material: PBMCs or T cells enriched from blood (not recorded which). The source is a woman aged 18-29 years who had been exposed to COVID-19. The CDR3 runs from the conserved cysteine through the conserved F or W. D genes are given only for firm matches. Clone sizes are given selectively: once, few, many, or a class where the clone is expanded.

clone_size j_call d_call v_call cdr3_nt cdr3_aa
NA TRBJ1-5 NA TRBV18 TGTGCCAGCTCACCGGCAGGGAGCAATCAGCCCCAGCATTTT CASSPAGSNQPQHF
NA TRBJ1-5 TRBD1 TRBV7-6 TGTGCCAGCAGCCTCGGACAGGCTAGACAGCCCCAGCATTTT CASSLGQARQPQHF
NA TRBJ1-1 NA TRBV28 TGTGCCAGCAGTTTTACAGGGATGAACACTGAAGCTTTCTTT CASSFTGMNTEAFF
NA TRBJ2-3 TRBD2 TRBV27 TGTGCCAGCACCGAAACTAGCGGGGGGGCCTCAGATACGCAGTATTTT CASTETSGGASDTQYF
once TRBJ2-7 NA TRBV28 TGTGCCAGCAGCCTTGGGCCCGGGACACACTACGAGCAGTACTTC CASSLGPGTHYEQYF
NA TRBJ2-1 NA TRBV9 TGTGCCAGCAGCCCCGTTGGGGGGTCCTACAATGAGCAGTTCTTC CASSPVGGSYNEQFF
NA TRBJ2-3 NA TRBV27 TGTGCCAGCAAGAGGGGGAGCACAGATACGCAGTATTTT CASKRGSTDTQYF
NA TRBJ2-7 NA TRBV28 TGTGCCAGCAGTTTAGAGGGTATCTCCTACGAGCAGTACTTC CASSLEGISYEQYF
NA TRBJ2-7 NA TRBV27 TGTGCCAGCAGTGCAGGCGTCGAGCAGTACTTC CASSAGVEQYF
NA TRBJ2-7 TRBD1 TRBV6-5 TGTGCCGGGCGACAGGGCCACGAGCAGTACTTC CAGRQGHEQYF
few TRBJ1-4 TRBD1 TRBV27 TGTGCCAGCAGTCAACGACAGGGGGCTAATGAAAAACTGTTTTTT CASSQRQGANEKLFF
NA TRBJ2-1 NA TRBV7-9 NA CASSFGAGTGPPNEQFF
NA TRBJ2-7 TRBD1 TRBV4-1 TGCGCCAGCAGTCGCGCCTCAGAAGCAGGGACAGGGGCCCACGAGCAGTACTTC CASSRASEAGTGAHEQYF
NA TRBJ2-4 TRBD2 TRBV3-1/TRBV3-2 TGTGCCAGCAGCCGAGCGGGAGGGCTAAACATTCAGTACTTC CASSRAGGLNIQYF
NA TRBJ1-1 NA TRBV18 TGTGCCAGCTCACGAGGGCCGAACACTGAAGCTTTCTTT CASSRGPNTEAFF
NA TRBJ2-7 NA TRBV28 TGTGCCAGCAGTGCCTACTACGAGCAGTACTTC CASSAYYEQYF
NA TRBJ2-7 TRBD1 TRBV4-3 TGCGCCAGCAGCCCGGACAGGCGATACGAGCAGTACTTC CASSPDRRYEQYF